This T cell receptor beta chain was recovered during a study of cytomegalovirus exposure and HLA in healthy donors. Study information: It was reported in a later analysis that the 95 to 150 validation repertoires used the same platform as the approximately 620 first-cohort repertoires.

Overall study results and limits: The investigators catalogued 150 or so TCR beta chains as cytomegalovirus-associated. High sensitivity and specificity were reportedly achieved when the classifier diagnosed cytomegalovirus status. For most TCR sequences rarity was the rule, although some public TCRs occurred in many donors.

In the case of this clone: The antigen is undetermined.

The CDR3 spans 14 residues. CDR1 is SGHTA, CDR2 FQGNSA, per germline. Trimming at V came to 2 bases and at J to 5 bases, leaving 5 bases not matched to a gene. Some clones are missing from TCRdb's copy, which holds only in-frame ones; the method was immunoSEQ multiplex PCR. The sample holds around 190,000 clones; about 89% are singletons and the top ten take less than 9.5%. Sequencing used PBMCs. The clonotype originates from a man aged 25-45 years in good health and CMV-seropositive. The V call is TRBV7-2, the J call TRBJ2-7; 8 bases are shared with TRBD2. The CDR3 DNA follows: TGTGCCAGCAGCTTACACCGTAGCGGGAACGAGCAGTACTTC. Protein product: CASSLHRSGNEQYF. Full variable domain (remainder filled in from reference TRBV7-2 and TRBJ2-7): GAGVSQSPSNKVTEKGKDVELRCDPISGHTALYWYRQSLGQGLEFLIYFQGNSAPDKSGLPSDRFSAERTGGSVSTLTIQRTQQEDSAVYLCASSLHRSGNEQYFGPGTRLTVT.